This T cell receptor beta chain emerged from a study of blood T cells in healthy people across ages. Findings and caveats of the study: Higher naive T cell percentage went strongly together with higher TCR beta diversity.

This clonotype was picked up a small number of times. Its cognate antigen is unknown. The CDR3 is made up of 12 amino acids. Per germline, CDR1 DFQATT and CDR2 SNEGSKA (reference sequence). PCR was performed a second time for roughly 7 to 12 cycles using a sample-barcoded 5' primer and a J-beta primer mix. TCRdb itself ran the 5' RACE reads through MiXCR, one entry per CDR3 protein. The table has about 1.8 million distinct CDR3 sequences, around 50% seen once. The genes are TRBV20-1 and TRBJ2-1, with D unresolved. The J call is in doubt because the DNA end fits TRBJ2-7 better. The specimen sequenced was blood. The origin of this receptor is a woman aged 40 to 55 in good health. In DNA, the CDR3 is TGCAGTGCTTCCCGCTCCTACAATGAGCAGTACTTC. Amino acid sequence: CSASRSYNEQYF.